This T cell receptor beta chain is from a study of cytomegalovirus exposure and HLA in healthy donors. General study findings and limits: As confirmed in vitro, a few CMV-associated chains were specific for CMV antigens. Rare TCR sequences predominated, though certain public TCRs were found in many donors. According to reports, the classifier identified cytomegalovirus status with high specificity and sensitivity.

The table lists this clone with a few counts. The antigen is not known. This CDR3 has 13 amino acids. CDR1 and CDR2 (germline): SGHNT, YENEEA. The ends were cut back, 2 bases at V and 6 bases at J, with 11 bases in the middle. Generated by immunoSEQ multiplex PCR, the TCRdb table keeps only in-frame clones and is missing some. The repertoire holds more than 200,000 clones, with around 90% as singletons. Sequencing was done on a sample of PBMCs. The source of this sequence is a woman between 25 and 40 years old in good health and CMV-seronegative. This chain joins TRBV11-3 and TRBJ2-7; D is possibly TRBD2 (6 bases). The CDR3 coding sequence is TGTGCCAGCAGCTTATGGCGGGGTAGCGAGCAGTACTTC. Translation gives CASSLWRGSEQYF.